The 27 T cell receptor beta chains in this list originate from one sample, sequenced in a study of neurological immune-mediated disorders. TCRdb reanalysed the 5' RACE reads using MiXCR and keeps one entry per CDR3 protein. The table has about 50,000 distinct CDR3 sequences, about 5.6% seen once. Sequenced input: CD4+ T cells from blood. The receptors were sampled from a woman between 18 and 30 years old with multiple sclerosis.

This clonotype has a count of ten or more. The genes are TRBV10-1 and TRBJ2-3, with unresolved D. The length of the CDR3 is 14 residues. CDR1 is WNHNN and CDR2 is SYGVQD in the germline V gene (reference sequence). Between the trimmed V and J ends, which lost 3 bases and 6 bases, there was a span of 13 bases. CDR3 loop: CASSERPYGDTQYF. CDR3 DNA: TGCGCCAGCAGTGAAAGACCCTACGGGGATACGCAGTATTTT.

The table lists this clonotype with many counts. The rearrangement links TRBV6-2 or TRBV6-3 to TRBJ2-1; weak D call: TRBD2 (6 bases). Germline lookup yields CDR1 MNHEY and CDR2 SVGEGT. Trimming cost V 5 bases and J 7 bases, with 9 bases left between them. CDR3 length: 12 residues. CDR3 protein: CASSRRVNEQFF. The CDR3 nucleotides read TGTGCCAGCAGTAGGAGGGTAAATGAGCAGTTCTTC.

This clonotype was seen repeatedly, ten times or more. The V call is TRBV7-2, the J call TRBJ2-5; TRBD1 aligns across 9 bases. Trimming took 5 bases from V and 2 from J; bases not matched to a gene: 6. The CDR3 consists of 15 residues. The germline V gene has CDR1 SGHTA and CDR2 FQGNSA. CDR3 bases: TGTGCCAGCAGCCCCATGGGACAGGGACAAGAGACCCAGTACTTC. It translates to CASSPMGQGQETQYF.

This clonotype has ten or more counts. V is TRBV6-5 and J is TRBJ2-1; 8 nucleotides agree with TRBD1. V lost 5 bases, J lost 10 bases, and 7 bases stayed unmatched. CDR1 is MNHEY and CDR2 is SVGAGI in the germline V gene. The CDR3 length is 13 residues. The CDR3 bases are TGTGCCAGCAGTACCAAACAGGGGGTCGAGCAGTTCTTC. Protein: CASSTKQGVEQFF.

At least ten counts were recorded for this clonotype. The chain employs TRBV12-3 or TRBV12-4 and TRBJ2-4; TRBD2 might be the D (5 bases). Trimming took 1 base from V and 0 from J, leaving 10 bases between them. This CDR3 has 16 residues. CDR3 loop: CASSLGPAGAKNIQYF. The CDR3 DNA sequence: TGTGCCAGCAGTTTAGGGCCGGCGGGAGCCAAAAACATTCAGTACTTC.

This clonotype was detected ten times or more. The junction and the germline gene differ at one end; a read error may be behind it. This chain connects TRBV12-3 or TRBV12-4 to TRBJ1-5; 7 bases are a match to TRBD1. The CDR3 has 15 amino acids. CDR3 DNA: TGTGCCAGCAGTCTACGACAGGGTAGCTATCAGCCCCAGCATTTT. Translation: CASSLRQGSYQPQHF.

In its sample, this clonotype was seen many times. The CDR3, as DNA: TGCGCCAGCAGCTTAAATGACAGGGAAGCTTTCTTT. Its protein is CASSLNDREAFF. The V and J genes are TRBV5-1 and TRBJ1-1, with a tentative D call TRBD1 (6 bases). The V end lost 2 bases, the J end lost 8 bases, and 10 bases lay between the germline ends. The CDR3 has 12 amino acids. The germline V gene has CDR1 SGHRS and CDR2 YFSETQ. The variable domain in full, completed from reference TRBV5-1 and TRBJ1-1, reads KAGVTQTPRYLIKTRGQQVTLSCSPISGHRSVSWYQQTPGQGLQFLFEYFSETQRNKGNFPGRFSGRQFSNSRSEMNVSTLELGDSALYLCASSLNDREAFFGQGTRLTVV.

This clonotype was seen many times. J is TRBJ1-3 and V is TRBV20-1; D is uncertain. Germline V gene sequence: CDR1 DFQATT, CDR2 SNEGSKA (reference sequence). V was trimmed by 3 bases and J by 4 bases, leaving 4 bases between them. The CDR3 is made up of 11 amino acids. The CDR3: CSASLGNTIYF. The CDR3 nucleotides read TGCAGTGCTAGCCTCGGAAACACCATATATTTT.

Ten or more counts support this clonotype. This chain connects TRBV12-3 or TRBV12-4 to TRBJ2-5; 9 nucleotides line up with TRBD1. The CDR3 extends over 14 amino acids. Trimming cost V 6 bases and J 5 bases; bases outside gene matches: 7. The CDR3 reads CASSSNRGRETQYF. CDR3 DNA: TGTGCCAGCAGCTCCAACAGGGGGCGGGAGACCCAGTACTTC.

This clonotype showed up many times. This chain joins TRBV6-1 and TRBJ1-5; D gene unclear. Germline V gene lookup returns CDR1 MNHNS and CDR2 SASEGT. V gave up 4 bases and J gave up 4 bases, with 11 bases separating them. The CDR3 extends over 14 amino acids. The DNA of the CDR3 is TGTGCCAGCAGTGCTGGCCGGTCAAATCAGCCCCAGCATTTT. Amino acids: CASSAGRSNQPQHF.

CDR3 protein: CSVDIRESTNYGYTF. DNA of the CDR3: TGCAGCGTTGATATCCGGGAAAGTACTAACTATGGCTACACCTTC. This rearrangement joins TRBV29-1 to TRBJ1-2; the D is unclear. Germline loops: CDR1 SQVTM, CDR2 ANQGSEA. V gave up 3 bases and J gave up 0 bases, with 14 bases separating them. CDR3 length: 15 residues.

This clonotype appeared many times. The rearrangement joins TRBV27 to TRBJ2-2; D remains ambiguous. The V gene's germline CDR1 is MNHEY and CDR2 SMNVEV (reference sequence). The V gene lost 1 base and the J gene lost 5 bases, with 11 bases spanning the gap. The CDR3 runs to 15 residues. The CDR3 reads CASSLLGRKTGELFF. The CDR3 nucleotides read TGTGCCAGCAGTTTATTGGGTCGGAAAACCGGGGAGCTGTTTTTT.

This clonotype appeared a few times. Written as DNA, the CDR3 is TGTGCCAGTAGTATCGACAGGATAACTAATGAAAAACTGTTTTTT. This translates into CASSIDRITNEKLFF. The chain links TRBV19 to TRBJ1-4; maybe TRBD1 (6 bases). CDR1 LNHDA and CDR2 SQIVND come from the germline V gene (reference sequence). V lost 3 bases and J 1 base, leaving 9 bases between the germline ends. The CDR3 consists of 15 residues.

This clonotype was counted at least ten times. The chain joins TRBV7-2 to TRBJ2-1; D ambiguous. The CDR3 is 14 amino acids. V lost 2 bases and J lost 15, with 20 bases in between. Looked up from germline, CDR1 is SGHTA and CDR2 is FQGNSA. This chain's CDR3 is CASSLRGGRMLSFF. CDR3 DNA: TGTGCCAGCAGCTTACGCGGTGGGCGGATGCTTTCGTTCTTC.

This clonotype has at least ten counts. The CDR3 sequence is CASSQPGTSGSGQFF. As DNA, the CDR3 is TGTGCCAGCAGCCAACCCGGGACTAGCGGGAGCGGGCAGTTCTTC. The chain has TRBV3-1 and TRBJ2-1, with TRBD2 identical over 14 bases. Germline trimming cut 2 bases from V and 12 bases from J; bases unmatched to any gene: 6. The CDR3 extends over 15 amino acids. In germline, CDR1 is LGHDT, CDR2 YNNKEL (reference sequence).

This clonotype is categorized as medium-sized. J is TRBJ2-3 and V is TRBV10-3; 13 bases are shared with TRBD2. Unmatched junction bases numbered 1, after V lost 6 bases and J lost 4 bases. CDR3 length: 14 amino acids. Germline V CDR1 and CDR2: ENHRY, SYGVKD. CDR3 sequence: CAIRTSGGPDTQYF. The DNA for the CDR3 is TGTGCCATCAGGACTAGCGGGGGGCCAGATACGCAGTATTTT.

This clonotype was counted ten times or more. The chain uses TRBV5-1 and TRBJ1-1, with no clear D. The CDR3 is 15 residues long. Deletions cut 4 bases from V and 0 bases from J, with 13 bases between. Germline V lookup: CDR1 SGHRS, CDR2 YFSETQ. The CDR3 here is CASSRNPWLNTEAFF. The CDR3 DNA is TGCGCCAGCAGCCGAAACCCGTGGTTGAACACTGAAGCTTTCTTT.

This clonotype was observed many times. V and J are TRBV20-1 and TRBJ1-2, with D hard to call. V lost 3 bases to trimming and J lost 4 bases, with 15 bases between them. Germline loops: CDR1 DFQATT, CDR2 SNEGSKA (reference sequence). The CDR3 length is 14 residues. This chain's CDR3 is CSARAPLGVYGYTF. The CDR3 DNA reads as TGCAGTGCTAGGGCCCCGCTTGGTGTCTATGGCTACACCTTC.

This clonotype appeared many times. CDR3 sequence (DNA): TGCAGTGCTAGAGATTCCCCTGTGAACACTGAAGCTTTCTTT. The encoded protein is CSARDSPVNTEAFF. J is TRBJ1-1 and V is TRBV20-1; D not resolved. This CDR3 has 14 amino acids. Trimming left V 0 bases short and J 0 bases short, with 8 bases between. Germline-derived CDR1 and CDR2 are DFQATT and SNEGSKA (reference sequence).

The chain carries TRBV20-1 and TRBJ2-1; possible D gene TRBD2, 6 bases. The CDR3 is 13 residues long. V was cut by 4 bases and J by 8 bases, with 15 bases left in between. Germline loops: CDR1 DFQATT, CDR2 SNEGSKA (reference sequence). The CDR3 DNA reads as TGCAGTGCTAAGGACTACCCTAGGGATGAGCAGTTCTTC. Its protein is CSAKDYPRDEQFF.

This clonotype was counted a few times. The chain recombines TRBV28 with TRBJ1-2; D might be TRBD1 (6 bases). This CDR3 has 16 amino acids. Germline values: CDR1 MDHEN, CDR2 SYDVKM. Trimming took off 4 bases at V and 4 bases at J, with 19 bases between the two ends. CDR3 nucleotides: TGTGCCAGCAGTTCCGCCCACATACAGGGCGCCTATGGCTACACCTTC. Translating gives CASSSAHIQGAYGYTF.

This clonotype has a count of ten or more. The chain links TRBV12-3 or TRBV12-4 to TRBJ2-3; maybe TRBD1 (5 bases). The CDR3 totals 15 residues. The V end lost 7 bases, the J end lost 6 bases, and 20 bases lay between the germline ends. Here the CDR3 reads CASTPGGRAVDTQYF. CDR3 sequence (DNA): TGTGCCAGCACCCCGGGCGGCAGGGCCGTCGATACGCAGTATTTT.

This clonotype was found many times. The V gene is TRBV6-6, the J gene TRBJ1-2; D remains unclear. CDR1 is MNHNY and CDR2 is SVGAGI in the germline V gene (reference sequence). The ends were cut back, 7 bases at V and 6 bases at J, with 15 bases in the middle. The CDR3 totals 13 residues. The chain's CDR3 is CASTPQGWDGYTF. CDR3 DNA: TGTGCCAGCACTCCCCAAGGGTGGGATGGCTACACCTTC.

This clonotype was counted at least ten times. This rearrangement joins TRBV6-5 to TRBJ1-5, with a possible D match to TRBD1 (5 bases). Germline CDR1 is MNHEY and CDR2 is SVGAGI. The V end lost 0 bases, the J end lost 0 bases, and 12 bases lay between the germline ends. The CDR3 length is 17 residues. DNA of the CDR3: TGTGCCAGCAGTTACTCAACCGGACACTTTAGCAATCAGCCCCAGCATTTT. Translation: CASSYSTGHFSNQPQHF.

This clonotype was recorded many times. This chain uses TRBV28 with TRBJ1-2; 7 bases fit TRBD1. This CDR3 is built from 15 residues. Germline lookup yields CDR1 MDHEN and CDR2 SYDVKM. With V trimmed by 8 bases and J by 6 bases, 15 bases remained unmatched. CDR3 sequence reads: CASGTAGDSVDGYTF. In nucleotides, the CDR3 is TGTGCCAGCGGGACAGCCGGGGACAGTGTGGATGGCTACACCTTC.

This clonotype has at least ten counts. This chain connects TRBV9 to TRBJ2-1, with 12 bases aligning to TRBD2. The CDR3 contains 16 residues. Germline CDR1 is SGDLS and CDR2 is YYNGEE. Unmatched junction bases numbered 6, after V lost 4 bases and J lost 4 bases. CDR3 nucleotides: TGTGCCAGCAGCTCTACCGGGACTAGCGGGTACAATGAGCAGTTCTTC. This encodes CASSSTGTSGYNEQFF.

This clonotype was seen at least ten times. The V call is TRBV4-1, the J call TRBJ2-1; 10 bases line up with TRBD2. The V gene end was trimmed by 1 base and the J gene end by 7 bases; junction bases not matched to a gene: 4. Germline CDR1 MGHRA, CDR2 YSYEKL. The CDR3 is made up of 15 amino acids. CDR3 sequence reads: CASSQGSGGENEQFF. CDR3 nucleotides: TGCGCCAGCAGCCAAGGGAGCGGGGGGGAGAATGAGCAGTTCTTC.